The 31 T cell receptor beta chains below come from one sample, sequenced in a study of T cell responses to AZD1222 COVID-19 vaccine. Assay used: immunoSEQ multiplex PCR; TCRdb lists only in-frame clones, some missing. The table has approximately 120,000 clones, 90% seen once. The starting material was peripheral blood, obtained on day 0 of AZD1222 vaccination. Receptor source: an adult in good health.

The chain combines TRBV5-1 with TRBJ2-7, with 12 bases identical to TRBD1. V lost 4 bases to trimming and J lost 1 base; unmatched junction nucleotides: 3. The CDR3 sequence is 15 residues long. CDR1 is SGHRS and CDR2 is YFSETQ in the germline V gene. Written as DNA, the CDR3 is TGCGCCAGCAGCCTGGGACAGGGGGCATCCTACGAGCAGTACTTC. Protein sequence: CASSLGQGASYEQYF.

This chain joins TRBV2 and TRBJ2-3; 10 nucleotides align to TRBD2. Unmatched junction bases numbered 10, after V lost 9 bases and J lost 4 bases. This CDR3 has 15 amino acids. Germline assignment: CDR1 SNHLY and CDR2 FYNNEI. CDR3 amino acids: CASGSLAGMADTQYF. As DNA, the CDR3 is TGTGCCAGTGGTTCACTAGCGGGAATGGCAGATACGCAGTATTTT.

In its sample, this clone was seen once. DNA for the CDR3: TGCGCCAGCAGCTTACAGGGTATGACAGATACGCAGTATTTT. Amino acid sequence: CASSLQGMTDTQYF. V gene TRBV5-1 combines with J gene TRBJ2-3; D might be TRBD1 (6 bases). CDR1 is SGHRS and CDR2 is YFSETQ in the germline V gene. Trimming shortened V by 2 bases and J by 3 bases, and 10 bases separated the two germline ends. The CDR3 extends over 14 amino acids.

Only one count was recorded for this clone. The V and J genes are TRBV11-2 and TRBJ2-7, with unresolved D. The germline V and J ends were trimmed by 4 bases and 5 bases, with 21 bases remaining between them. Germline V gives CDR1 SGHAT, CDR2 FQNNGV. This CDR3 is built from 16 residues. As DNA, the CDR3 is TGTGCCAGCAGCTCCCCCCGAGGTAGGGCTGGGAACGAGCAGTACTTC. Its translation: CASSSPRGRAGNEQYF.

The chain recombines TRBV9 with TRBJ1-3; D unclear. Germline CDR1 SGDLS, CDR2 YYNGEE. The ends were cut back, 0 bases at V and 2 bases at J, with 9 bases in the middle. The CDR3 is 15 residues long. The DNA of the CDR3 is TGTGCCAGCAGCGTAGATGGCCGACCTGGAAACACCATATATTTT. Translated, it gives CASSVDGRPGNTIYF. Full variable domain (remainder filled in from reference TRBV9 and TRBJ1-3): DSGVTQTPKHLITATGQRVTLRCSPRSGDLSVYWYQQSLDQGLQFLIQYYNGEERAKGNILERFSAQQFPDLHSELNLSSLELGDSALYFCASSVDGRPGNTIYFGEGSWLTVV.

This chain links TRBV18 with TRBJ1-5, with D perhaps TRBD1 (5 bases). Trimming removed 6 bases at V and 11 bases at J, with 23 bases between. Germline V gives CDR1 KGHSH, CDR2 LQKENI. The length of the CDR3 is 15 residues. CDR3 amino acids: CASSATLQGESAQHF. The CDR3 DNA reads TGTGCCAGCTCTGCCACGTTGCAGGGCGAGTCAGCCCAGCATTTT.

The genes are TRBV5-4 and TRBJ2-1; 8 nucleotides agree with TRBD2. This CDR3 region has 14 residues. CDR1 SGHNT and CDR2 YYREEE come from the germline V gene (reference sequence). The trim removed 4 bases at V and 8 bases at J, leaving 8 bases unmatched. The CDR3 region has the DNA TGTGCCAGCAGCCGACTAGCGCTAGGGGATGAGCAGTTCTTC. This gives the protein CASSRLALGDEQFF.

This sequence joins TRBV27 and TRBJ1-5, with a possible D match to TRBD1 (5 bases). Germline lookup yields CDR1 MNHEY and CDR2 SMNVEV (reference sequence). The CDR3 spans 17 residues. The V end lost 0 bases, the J end lost 9 bases, and 21 bases lay between the germline ends. The CDR3 DNA sequence: TGTGCCAGCAGTTTATCCTACAGGACCGGAAACCTGTGGCCCCAGCATTTT. Encoded protein: CASSLSYRTGNLWPQHF.

V and J are TRBV5-4 and TRBJ2-1; 8 bases are a match to TRBD2. The CDR3 runs to 15 residues. Looked up from germline, CDR1 is SGHNT and CDR2 is YYREEE (reference sequence). Germline trimming cut 2 bases from V and 5 bases from J; bases unmatched to any gene: 6. The CDR3 DNA follows: TGTGCCAGCAGCTTCCGCGGGAGGAAAAACAATGAGCAGTTCTTC. This gives the protein CASSFRGRKNNEQFF.

This chain links TRBV30 with TRBJ2-7, with 13 bases that match TRBD2. With 5 bases clipped from V and 9 bases from J, the junction kept 4 bases outside the gene matches. Per the germline V gene, CDR1 is GTSNPN and CDR2 is SVGIG (reference sequence). This CDR3 comprises 12 residues. The CDR3 coding sequence is TGTGCCTGGGGGACTAGCGGGAATGTGCAGTACTTC. This translates into CAWGTSGNVQYF.

The genes are TRBV10-3 and TRBJ1-2; D gene unclear. The CDR3 extends over 13 amino acids. Per germline, CDR1 ENHRY and CDR2 SYGVKD. The ends were cut back, 4 bases at V and 4 bases at J, with 10 bases in the middle. The CDR3 nucleotides read TGTGCCATCAGTGGCTCAGGCCCCTATGGCTACACCTTC. The encoded protein is CAISGSGPYGYTF.

The J gene is TRBJ1-3, the V gene TRBV3-1 (or the pseudogene TRBV3-2); the D is unclear. The CDR3 has 14 residues. The germline V gene has CDR1 LGHDT and CDR2 YNNKEL (reference sequence). V shed 1 base and J shed 4 bases, with 8 bases lying between them. For the CDR3, the DNA is TGTGCCAGCAGCCAAGGCCCTACAGGAAACACCATATATTTT. It encodes CASSQGPTGNTIYF.

The chain links TRBV6-5 to TRBJ2-3, with unresolved D. The germline V gene encodes CDR1 MNHEY and CDR2 SVGAGI. V was cut by 2 bases and J by 2 bases, with 5 bases left in between. The CDR3 runs to 13 residues. CDR3 nucleotides: TGTGCCAGCAGTTACGGCTACACAGATACGCAGTATTTT. This translates into CASSYGYTDTQYF.

The count of this clone is one. The chain joins TRBV10-3 to TRBJ2-5; no firm D call. Trimming removed 2 bases from V and 5 bases from J, with 12 bases in between. Germline loops: CDR1 ENHRY, CDR2 SYGVKD. This CDR3 has 14 residues. CDR3 amino acids: CAISERAGMETQYF. As DNA, the CDR3 is TGTGCCATCAGTGAGAGGGCCGGTATGGAGACCCAGTACTTC.

The rearrangement joins TRBV9 to TRBJ1-2, with D uncertain. The germline V gene has CDR1 SGDLS and CDR2 YYNGEE. Trimming removed 4 bases from V and 2 bases from J, with 12 bases in between. This CDR3 contains 14 residues. The CDR3 bases are TGTGCCAGCAGCCCCCAACGGCGGAACTATGGCTACACCTTC. This encodes CASSPQRRNYGYTF.

This clone was detected a few times. V is TRBV18 and J is TRBJ1-2, with unresolved D. CDR1 KGHSH and CDR2 LQKENI come from the germline V gene. CDR3 length equals 13 residues. V was cut by 5 bases and J by 4 bases, with 11 bases left in between. CDR3 region: CASSIERAYGYTF. CDR3 nucleotide sequence: TGTGCCAGCTCAATTGAACGGGCCTATGGCTACACCTTC.

V usage is TRBV29-1 and J usage is TRBJ2-1; 7 bases map to TRBD2. With 5 bases clipped from V and 8 bases from J, the junction kept 3 bases outside the gene matches. This CDR3 is built from 11 residues. Germline loops: CDR1 SQVTM, CDR2 ANQGSEA. In DNA form, the CDR3 reads TGCAGCGTTATCCGGGGGGATGAGCAGTTCTTC. This gives the protein CSVIRGDEQFF.

The chain recombines TRBV18 with TRBJ2-7, with D possibly being TRBD1 (5 bases). From germline, CDR1 is KGHSH and CDR2 LQKENI. Trimming stripped 3 bases from V and 5 bases from J, with 14 bases between. The CDR3 spans 14 residues. The CDR3 sequence is CASSPYGRGDEQYF. The CDR3 DNA sequence: TGTGCCAGCTCACCCTACGGTAGGGGCGACGAGCAGTACTTC.

The V call is TRBV10-2, the J call TRBJ1-1, with D unresolved. The V end was cut by 4 bases, the J end by 1 base, with 7 bases between. This CDR3 spans 13 amino acids. Germline V CDR1 and CDR2: WSHSY, SAAADI. The CDR3 coding sequence is TGCGCCAGCAGTGTGCAGGAGAACACTGAAGCTTTCTTT. It is translated as CASSVQENTEAFF.

The chain employs TRBV24-1 and TRBJ2-5; 8 bases map to TRBD2. The germline gives CDR1 KGHDR, CDR2 SFDVKD. The CDR3 has 14 amino acids. Losses at the gene ends were 5 bases for V and 5 bases for J; bases not matched to a gene: 6. CDR3 DNA sequence: TGTGCCACCAGTGGGGCGGGAGGATCCGAGACCCAGTACTTC. Protein sequence: CATSGAGGSETQYF.

The chain joins TRBV28 to TRBJ1-1; D possibly corresponds to TRBD1 (6 bases). Germline CDR1 is MDHEN and CDR2 is SYDVKM. The germline V and J ends were trimmed by 2 bases and 1 base, with 11 bases remaining between them. The CDR3 loop spans 15 amino acids. The CDR3 DNA sequence: TGTGCCAGCAGTTTACGCCCAGGGGAGAACACTGAAGCTTTCTTT. It is translated as CASSLRPGENTEAFF.

J is TRBJ1-4 and V is TRBV11-2, with D uncertain. Germline lookup yields CDR1 SGHAT and CDR2 FQNNGV. The CDR3 totals 15 residues. The V end lost 1 base, the J end lost 0 bases, and 6 bases lay between the germline ends. CDR3 nucleotide sequence: TGTGCCAGCAGCTTAGTCAGAGCAACTAATGAAAAACTGTTTTTT. This sequence encodes CASSLVRATNEKLFF.

This chain connects TRBV11-2 to TRBJ1-6; perhaps TRBD1 as D (6 bases). The CDR3 extends over 14 amino acids. From germline, CDR1 is SGHAT and CDR2 FQNNGV. With 2 bases removed from V and 10 bases from J, the gap between germline ends came to 12 bases. CDR3 protein: CASSLTLTGSPLHF. The CDR3 DNA reads as TGTGCCAGCAGCTTAACCCTCACAGGGTCACCCCTCCACTTT.

The chain carries TRBV3-1 (or the pseudogene TRBV3-2) and TRBJ2-6; weak D call: TRBD1 (6 bases). The length of the CDR3 is 17 residues. Germline CDR1 is LGHDT and CDR2 is YNNKEL (reference sequence). V was shortened by 1 base and J by 1 base, with 11 bases between the two germline ends. This chain's CDR3 is CASSQGRGRSGANVLTF. The CDR3 DNA is TGTGCCAGCAGCCAAGGCAGGGGTCGTTCTGGGGCCAACGTCCTGACTTTC.

This clone was detected a few times. The chain recombines TRBV28 with TRBJ2-1; no clear D gene. V lost 6 bases, J lost 0 bases, and 15 bases lay in between. From germline, CDR1 is MDHEN and CDR2 SYDVKM. The CDR3 contains 16 residues. CDR3 sequence reads: CASRSTDTSSYNEQFF. The CDR3 DNA reads TGTGCCAGCAGATCAACTGACACGAGCTCCTACAATGAGCAGTTCTTC.

The chain is built from TRBV19 and TRBJ2-5; 7 nucleotides line up with TRBD1. The ends lost 10 bases at V and 4 bases at J; junction bases unmatched: 15. This CDR3 is built from 15 residues. In germline, CDR1 is LNHDA, CDR2 SQIVND (reference sequence). CDR3 amino acids: CATSKQRGRGETQYF. CDR3 DNA sequence: TGTGCCACCAGTAAGCAGAGGGGGCGAGGAGAGACCCAGTACTTC.

This rearrangement joins TRBV15 to TRBJ2-7, with D perhaps matching TRBD2 (6 bases). V gave up 0 bases and J gave up 1 base, with 13 bases separating them. Germline assignment: CDR1 LNHNV and CDR2 YYDKDF (reference sequence). The CDR3 sequence is 16 residues long. In DNA form, the CDR3 reads TGTGCCACCAGCAGAGATCTCGGGGGAGGTTCCTACGAGCAGTACTTC. Protein product: CATSRDLGGGSYEQYF. Full variable domain (outside the CDR3, taken from reference TRBV15 and TRBJ2-7): DAMVIQNPRYQVTQFGKPVTLSCSQTLNHNVMYWYQQKSSQAPKLLFHYYDKDFNNEADTPDNFQSRRPNTSFCFLDIRSPGLGDTAMYLCATSRDLGGGSYEQYFGPGTRLTVT.

This rearrangement joins TRBV19 to TRBJ2-1, with a possible D match to TRBD2 (6 bases). CDR3 length: 17 amino acids. Germline assignment: CDR1 LNHDA and CDR2 SQIVND (reference sequence). The ends were cut back, 3 bases at V and 0 bases at J, with 15 bases in the middle. Written as DNA, the CDR3 is TGTGCCAGTAGTATCGGGGTAGCGGTGAGCTCCTACAATGAGCAGTTCTTC. It codes for CASSIGVAVSSYNEQFF. The whole variable domain, filled in from reference TRBV19 and TRBJ2-1, reads DGGITQSPKYLFRKEGQNVTLSCEQNLNHDAMYWYRQDPGQGLRLIYYSQIVNDFQKGDIAEGYSVSREKKESFPLTVTSAQKNPTAFYLCASSIGVAVSSYNEQFFGPGTRLTVL.

V is TRBV27 and J is TRBJ2-1; D uncertain. The V end was cut by 3 bases, the J end by 1 base, with 10 bases between. This CDR3 has 15 amino acids. The germline gives CDR1 MNHEY, CDR2 SMNVEV (reference sequence). CDR3 residues: CASSFEASSYNEQFF. In nucleotides, the CDR3 is TGTGCCAGCAGTTTTGAGGCTTCTTCCTACAATGAGCAGTTCTTC.

The chain has TRBV28 and TRBJ1-6; unclear D gene. The CDR3 length is 13 residues. Germline V gene sequence: CDR1 MDHEN, CDR2 SYDVKM. V dropped 4 bases and J dropped 9 bases, with 10 bases sitting between them. The CDR3 spells CASSSQVASPLHF. CDR3 DNA sequence: TGTGCCAGCAGTTCCCAGGTTGCTTCACCCCTCCACTTT.

This clone was observed once. One junction end disagrees with the germline gene, perhaps due to a read error. V is TRBV28 and J is TRBJ1-1, with D unclear. Germline values: CDR1 MDHEN, CDR2 SYDVKM. The CDR3 has 12 amino acids. CDR3 sequence: CAGSSENTEAFF. DNA of the CDR3: TGTGCCGGCAGTTCAGAGAACACTGAAGCTTTCTTT.